These 15 T cell receptor beta chains were all obtained from the same sample, sequenced in a study of OX40 agonist ivuxolimab in advanced cancers. Data came from immunoSEQ multiplex PCR; TCRdb stores just in-frame clones and leaves some out. The sample gives tens of thousands of clones, 90% to 95% of which show up once; approximately 2.4% is in the top ten. The sample was CD4+ or CD8+ T cells sorted from blood, taken in a trial of the OX40 agonist ivuxolimab. The receptors were sampled from an adult with an advanced solid tumor such as melanoma, head and neck, liver or kidney cancer.

The V call is TRBV5-4, the J call TRBJ2-4; 7 nucleotides agree with TRBD1. The V gene end was trimmed by 1 base and the J gene end by 0 bases; junction bases not matched to a gene: 10. Germline assignment: CDR1 SGHNT and CDR2 YYREEE (reference sequence). The CDR3 spans 18 residues. Written as DNA, the CDR3 is TGTGCCAGCAGCTTGAACAGGGGCTCCCCTTTAGCCAAAAACATTCAGTACTTC. Its protein is CASSLNRGSPLAKNIQYF.

J is TRBJ2-7 and V is TRBV28, with D maybe TRBD1 (6 bases). The CDR3 sequence is 13 residues long. V was shortened by 4 bases and J by 2 bases, with 9 bases between the two germline ends. Per germline, CDR1 MDHEN and CDR2 SYDVKM. The CDR3 region is CASSSQGPYEQYF. The CDR3 DNA follows: TGTGCCAGCAGTTCACAGGGTCCCTACGAGCAGTACTTC.

The J gene is TRBJ1-1, the V gene TRBV30; D remains ambiguous. V was trimmed by 0 bases and J by 3 bases, leaving 11 bases between them. Per germline, CDR1 GTSNPN and CDR2 SVGIG (reference sequence). CDR3 length: 14 residues. This chain's CDR3 is CAWSVRPGDTEAFF. CDR3 nucleotides: TGTGCCTGGAGTGTACGGCCCGGGGACACTGAAGCTTTCTTT.

The rearrangement links TRBV7-9 to TRBJ1-1, with D maybe TRBD1 (6 bases). CDR1 and CDR2 (germline): SEHNR, FQNEAQ (reference sequence). The CDR3 extends over 15 amino acids. The ends were cut back, 0 bases at V and 1 base at J, with 9 bases in the middle. CDR3 DNA: TGTGCCAGCAGCTTAGCACCGGGACAGAACACTGAAGCTTTCTTT. This encodes CASSLAPGQNTEAFF.

Concerning this clone itself: The same CDR3 arises from other DNA sequences in this sample as well. The rearrangement joins TRBV27 to TRBJ2-3; D remains ambiguous. The CDR3 extends over 11 amino acids. V dropped 5 bases and J dropped 6 bases, with 6 bases sitting between them. CDR1 is MNHEY and CDR2 is SMNVEV in the germline V gene (reference sequence). CDR3 sequence: CASSLGDTQYF. The CDR3 bases are TGTGCCAGCAGTCTCGGGGATACGCAGTATTTT.

This sequence joins TRBV5-1 and TRBJ2-1; 8 nucleotides align to TRBD1. Germline assignment: CDR1 SGHRS and CDR2 YFSETQ. V shed 0 bases, J shed 3 bases, and the junction held 2 bases outside the gene matches. This CDR3 has 15 residues. This CDR3 reads CASSLGQGIYNEQFF. For the CDR3, the DNA is TGCGCCAGCAGCTTGGGACAGGGGATCTACAATGAGCAGTTCTTC.

The CDR3 bases are TGTGCCAGCAGCTTAGTCAGGGGCTGGAGCACTGAAGCTTTCTTT. Translated, it gives CASSLVRGWSTEAFF. This chain uses TRBV7-8 with TRBJ1-1; D possibly corresponds to TRBD1 (6 bases). Trimming shortened V by 1 base and J by 4 bases, and 13 bases separated the two germline ends. CDR1 is SGHVS, CDR2 FQNEAQ, per germline. The CDR3 consists of 15 residues.

The chain uses TRBV9 and TRBJ2-7; 9 nucleotides line up with TRBD1. The J segment lost 3 bases and the V segment lost 3 bases, leaving 7 bases of the junction unmatched. Looked up from germline, CDR1 is SGDLS and CDR2 is YYNGEE. CDR3 size: 15 residues. The chain's CDR3 is CASSAPGTGNYEQYF. In nucleotides, the CDR3 is TGTGCCAGCAGCGCCCCCGGGACAGGGAACTACGAGCAGTACTTC.

The rearrangement uses TRBV4-3 and TRBJ2-7; perhaps D is TRBD1 or TRBD2 (5 bases each). CDR1 and CDR2 (germline): LGHNA, YSLEER. The CDR3 covers 14 residues. V was cut by 1 base and J by 0 bases, with 7 bases left in between. CDR3 nucleotide sequence: TGCGCCAGCAGCCAAGGGGACCACTCCTACGAGCAGTACTTC. Translation: CASSQGDHSYEQYF.

J is TRBJ1-2 and V is TRBV28, with D possibly matching TRBD1 (5 bases). Per the germline V gene, CDR1 is MDHEN and CDR2 is SYDVKM. There are 13 residues in the CDR3. V gave up 4 bases and J gave up 8 bases, with 14 bases separating them. For the CDR3, the DNA is TGTGCCAGCAGTTGGGGTGGAGGGGTCGGCTACACCTTC. Translated: CASSWGGGVGYTF.

A word on this clone: A read error may produce the germline difference seen at one junction end. The chain employs TRBV27 and TRBJ2-7, with D perhaps matching TRBD2 (7 bases). Germline CDR1 reads MNHEY; CDR2 reads SMNVEV (reference sequence). This CDR3 comprises 16 residues. The CDR3 reads CASSLLGGGPLGEQYF. CDR3 nucleotides: TGTGCCAGCAGCTTATTAGGGGGAGGGCCGCTTGGCGAGCAGTACTTC.

The chain couples TRBV11-2 to TRBJ2-4; D ambiguous. Germline assignment: CDR1 SGHAT and CDR2 FQNNGV. The germline V and J ends were trimmed by 5 bases and 0 bases, with 8 bases remaining between them. The CDR3 is made up of 14 amino acids. CDR3: CASSPTVAKNIQYF. The CDR3 coding sequence is TGTGCCAGCAGCCCAACAGTAGCCAAAAACATTCAGTACTTC.

CDR3: CASSSYTSPTYEQYF. For the CDR3, the DNA is TGTGCCAGCAGCTCGTATACTAGCCCCACCTACGAGCAGTACTTC. This chain uses TRBV11-2 with TRBJ2-7; a weak D match, TRBD2 (6 bases). The CDR3 has 15 amino acids. Germline CDR1 and CDR2: SGHAT and FQNNGV. V was clipped by 4 bases and J by 2 bases, with 15 bases between them.

This chain uses TRBV4-3 with TRBJ1-2; D is perhaps TRBD1 (6 bases). The CDR3 length is 14 residues. Trimming stripped 4 bases from V and 4 bases from J, with 13 bases between. Per the germline V gene, CDR1 is LGHNA and CDR2 is YSLEER. The CDR3 bases are TGCGCCAGCAGCCGCGCAGGGGCTGGCTATGGCTACACCTTC. Its translation is CASSRAGAGYGYTF.

This clone has only a few counts. The chain uses TRBV5-1 and TRBJ1-1; 12 bases are shared with TRBD1. The CDR3 has 16 residues. J gave up 6 bases and V 0 bases, and 6 bases lay outside the gene matches. Germline loops: CDR1 SGHRS, CDR2 YFSETQ. The CDR3 coding sequence is TGCGCCAGCAGCTTGGTGGGGGACAGGGGGCCATCTGAAGCTTTCTTT. Encoded protein: CASSLVGDRGPSEAFF.